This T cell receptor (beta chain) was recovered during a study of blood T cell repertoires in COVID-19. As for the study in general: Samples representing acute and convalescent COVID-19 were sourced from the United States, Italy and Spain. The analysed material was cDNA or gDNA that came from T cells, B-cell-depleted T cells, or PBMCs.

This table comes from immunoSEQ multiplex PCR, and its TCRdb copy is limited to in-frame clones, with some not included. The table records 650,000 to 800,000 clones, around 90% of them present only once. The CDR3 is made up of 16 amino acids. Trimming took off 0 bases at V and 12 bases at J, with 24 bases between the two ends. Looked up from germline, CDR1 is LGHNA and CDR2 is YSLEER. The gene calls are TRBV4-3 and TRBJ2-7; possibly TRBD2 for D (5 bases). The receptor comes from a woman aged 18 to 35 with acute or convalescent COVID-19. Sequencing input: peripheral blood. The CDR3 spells CASSQDLGLDPSGLYF. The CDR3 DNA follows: TGCGCCAGCAGCCAAGATCTGGGGTTGGACCCTTCAGGACTGTACTTC.